The 8 T cell receptor beta chains reported below all come from one sample, sequenced in a study of blood T cells in healthy people across ages. PCR was performed a second time for about 7 to 11 cycles using a sample-barcoded 5' primer and a J-beta primer mix. TCRdb ran MiXCR on the 5' RACE reads and lists one entry per CDR3 protein. The data contain 800,000 or so distinct CDR3 sequences, around 45% of them seen just once; the ten biggest clones take up 15% to 20%. Input material: blood. These receptors were taken from a man older than 75 in good health.

This clonotype was observed a single time. This rearrangement joins TRBV10-2 to TRBJ2-7; no definite D call. Germline V CDR1 and CDR2: WSHSY, SAAADI. The V end was cut by 1 base, the J end by 7 bases, with 14 bases between. The CDR3 contains 14 residues. The CDR3, as DNA: TGCGCCAGCAGTGAGTATCCAACAAAGAATGAGCAGTACTTC. Translated: CASSEYPTKNEQYF.

Notes on this clonotype: At one end the junction does not follow the germline gene, possibly because of a read error. The chain joins TRBV12-3 or TRBV12-4 to TRBJ2-3, with 7 bases identical to TRBD1. The CDR3 is made up of 14 amino acids. CDR3 nucleotide sequence: TGTGCCGGCAGCACAAGACAGGGAACAGATACGCAGTATTTT. Protein product: CAGSTRQGTDTQYF.

The rearrangement links TRBV9 to TRBJ2-1; 10 bases fit TRBD2. Trimming removed 3 bases from V and 6 bases from J; junction bases left unmatched: 18. CDR3 length equals 19 residues. Germline-derived CDR1 and CDR2 are SGDLS and YYNGEE. The CDR3 DNA reads TGTGCCAGCAGCGAAAAGCGGCTAGCGGGAGTTCAGAGGGCCAATGAGCAGTTCTTC. It specifies CASSEKRLAGVQRANEQFF.

This clonotype was counted only a few times. The rearrangement links TRBV12-3 or TRBV12-4 to TRBJ1-4; D is perhaps TRBD1 (5 bases). Trimming cost V 5 bases and J 3 bases, with 13 bases left between them. The CDR3 is 15 residues long. CDR3 sequence (DNA): TGTGCCAGCAGTCCGTACGGGGCCTCTAATGAAAAACTGTTTTTT. Encoded protein: CASSPYGASNEKLFF.

This clonotype was recorded only once. A read error may be the cause here, since a much bigger clone is one base away. This CDR3 is CAISESAGLGETQYF. As DNA, the CDR3 is TGTGCCATCAGTGAGTCGGCTGGTCTCGGGGAGACCCAGTACTTC. The chain joins TRBV10-3 to TRBJ2-5, with D unclear. This CDR3 spans 15 amino acids. CDR1 is ENHRY, CDR2 SYGVKD, per germline. V was clipped by 0 bases and J by 5 bases, with 13 bases between them.

The V and J genes are TRBV6-2 or TRBV6-3 and TRBJ2-5; 7 bases map to TRBD1. V trimming: 4 bases; J trimming: 3 bases; junction bases outside the gene matches: 5. The CDR3 loop spans 14 amino acids. From germline, CDR1 is MNHEY and CDR2 SVGEGT. The CDR3 region has the DNA TGTGCCAGCAGTTTAAGGGACAGAGAAGAGACCCAGTACTTC. This gives the protein CASSLRDREETQYF.

The rearrangement joins TRBV5-1 to TRBJ2-1, with 8 positions matching TRBD1. Per germline, CDR1 SGHRS and CDR2 YFSETQ. The V and J ends lost 4 bases and 6 bases, in that order; junction bases with no gene match: 9. This CDR3 has 15 amino acids. The CDR3 reads CASSERTGWGNEQFF. The CDR3 DNA follows: TGCGCCAGCAGCGAACGGACAGGGTGGGGCAATGAGCAGTTCTTC.

This chain connects TRBV28 to TRBJ2-1; TRBD2 matches at 10 bases. The V gene end was trimmed by 4 bases and the J gene end by 12 bases; junction bases not matched to a gene: 15. There are 16 residues in the CDR3. Germline CDR1 MDHEN, CDR2 SYDVKM. In nucleotides, the CDR3 is TGTGCCAGCAGTTCTCCCGGGACTAGCGATCAGTTTTGGCAGTTCTTC. It encodes CASSSPGTSDQFWQFF. The full variable domain, completed using reference TRBV28 and TRBJ2-1, is DVKVTQSSRYLVKRTGEKVFLECVQDMDHENMFWYRQDPGLGLRLIYFSYDVKMKEKGDIPEGYSVSREKKERFSLILESASTNQTSMYLCASSSPGTSDQFWQFFGPGTRLTVL.